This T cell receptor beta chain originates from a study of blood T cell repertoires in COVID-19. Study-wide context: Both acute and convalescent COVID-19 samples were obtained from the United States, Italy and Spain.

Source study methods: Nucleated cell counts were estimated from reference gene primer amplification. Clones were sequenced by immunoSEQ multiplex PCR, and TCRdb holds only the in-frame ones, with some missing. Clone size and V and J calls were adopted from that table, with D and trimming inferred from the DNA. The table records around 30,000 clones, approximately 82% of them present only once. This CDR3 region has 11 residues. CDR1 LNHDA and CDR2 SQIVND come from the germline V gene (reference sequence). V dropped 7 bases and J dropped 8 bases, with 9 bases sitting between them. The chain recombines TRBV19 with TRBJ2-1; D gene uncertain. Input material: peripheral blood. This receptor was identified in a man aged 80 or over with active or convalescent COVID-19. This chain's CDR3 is CASTGFYEQFF. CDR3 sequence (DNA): TGTGCCAGTACCGGGTTCTATGAGCAGTTCTTC. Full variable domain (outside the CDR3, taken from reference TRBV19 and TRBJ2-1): DGGITQSPKYLFRKEGQNVTLSCEQNLNHDAMYWYRQDPGQGLRLIYYSQIVNDFQKGDIAEGYSVSREKKESFPLTVTSAQKNPTAFYLCASTGFYEQFFGPGTRLTVL.